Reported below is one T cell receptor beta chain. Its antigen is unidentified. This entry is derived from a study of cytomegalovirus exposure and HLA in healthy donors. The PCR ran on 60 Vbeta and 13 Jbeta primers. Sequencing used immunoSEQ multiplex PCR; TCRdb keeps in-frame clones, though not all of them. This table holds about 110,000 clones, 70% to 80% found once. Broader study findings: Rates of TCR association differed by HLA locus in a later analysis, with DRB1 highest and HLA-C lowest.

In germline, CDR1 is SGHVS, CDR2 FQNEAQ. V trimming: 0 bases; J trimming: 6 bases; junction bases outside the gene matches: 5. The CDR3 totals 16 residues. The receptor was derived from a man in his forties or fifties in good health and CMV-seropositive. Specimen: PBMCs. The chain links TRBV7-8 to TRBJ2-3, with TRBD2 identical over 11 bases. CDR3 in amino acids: CASSLALAGGMDTQYF. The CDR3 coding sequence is TGTGCCAGCAGCTTAGCGCTAGCGGGAGGTATGGATACGCAGTATTTT.